This paragraph covers one T cell receptor (beta chain) sequence. This sample was taken from a study of control samples from healthy donors and cancer patients. Method: immunoSEQ multiplex PCR; TCRdb's copy keeps in-frame clones and lacks some. The sample lists about 92,000 clones, more than 75% occurring once. The ends lost 6 bases at V and 5 bases at J; junction bases unmatched: 2. The CDR3 is made up of 15 amino acids. CDR1 and CDR2 from the germline V gene are MNHEY and SVGAGI. V gene TRBV6-5 combines with J gene TRBJ2-2; 14 bases match TRBD2. This clonotype was obtained from a woman aged 60-75 years in good health. The sample consisted of blood. Here the CDR3 reads CASRGLAGETGELFF. The CDR3 coding sequence is TGTGCCAGCAGGGGACTAGCGGGAGAAACCGGGGAGCTGTTTTTT.